The next 9 T cell receptor beta chains were all read from a single sample in a study of blood T cell repertoires in COVID-19. Method: immunoSEQ multiplex PCR; TCRdb's copy keeps in-frame clones and lacks some. Here the sample spans fewer than 400,000 clones, around 86% being singletons. Sequenced: PBMCs or T cells enriched from blood (not recorded which). Every receptor here comes from a man between 60 and 75 years old who had recovered from COVID-19.

The rearrangement uses TRBV13 and TRBJ2-5; D may be TRBD1 (5 bases). Germline V gives CDR1 PRHDT, CDR2 FYEKMQ (reference sequence). Between the trimmed V and J ends, which lost 0 bases and 1 base, there was a span of 6 bases. The CDR3 is made up of 14 amino acids. CDR3 sequence: CASSLGTVQETQYF. The CDR3 nucleotides are TGTGCCAGCAGCTTAGGGACAGTCCAAGAGACCCAGTACTTC.

Worth noting for this clone: The identical CDR3 is also encoded by other nucleotide sequences in the sample. V gene TRBV18 combines with J gene TRBJ1-1; perhaps TRBD1 as D (6 bases). V dropped 2 bases and J dropped 5 bases, with 15 bases sitting between them. The CDR3 is 15 amino acids. Germline-derived CDR1 and CDR2 are KGHSH and LQKENI. The CDR3 spells CASSPGQGRGTEAFF. The CDR3 DNA reads TGTGCCAGCTCACCAGGTCAAGGCAGGGGAACTGAAGCTTTCTTT. The variable domain in full, completed from reference TRBV18 and TRBJ1-1, reads NAGVMQNPRHLVRRRGQEARLRCSPMKGHSHVYWYRQLPEEGLKFMVYLQKENIIDESGMPKERFSAEFPKEGPSILRIQQVVRGDSAAYFCASSPGQGRGTEAFFGQGTRLTVV.

The chain is built from TRBV29-1 and TRBJ2-2; possibly TRBD1 for D (6 bases). The CDR3 extends over 14 amino acids. The germline gives CDR1 SQVTM, CDR2 ANQGSEA. The V end lost 7 bases, the J end lost 4 bases, and 16 bases lay between the germline ends. CDR3 nucleotide sequence: TGCAGCGCCCAACAGGGAATTCGCACCGGGGAGCTGTTTTTT. The encoded protein is CSAQQGIRTGELFF.

CDR3 sequence (DNA): TGTGCCAGCTCACCAATTGGGACAGGGGATACTGAAGCTTTCTTT. This translates into CASSPIGTGDTEAFF. This chain connects TRBV18 to TRBJ1-1, with 10 bases aligning to TRBD1. J gave up 5 bases and V 2 bases, and 5 bases lay outside the gene matches. The germline CDR1 and CDR2 sequences are KGHSH and LQKENI. CDR3 length: 15 residues.

This chain's CDR3 is CASTTVGRGYGYTF. The CDR3 DNA reads as TGTGCCAGCACTACGGTGGGGCGCGGCTATGGCTACACCTTC. The chain couples TRBV6-5 to TRBJ1-2, with D tentatively TRBD1 (5 bases). Looked up from germline, CDR1 is MNHEY and CDR2 is SVGAGI. This CDR3 has 14 residues. V was clipped by 7 bases and J by 4 bases, with 16 bases between them.

A single count supports this clone. V usage is TRBV6-1 and J usage is TRBJ1-5; the D is unclear. V dropped 2 bases and J dropped 0 bases, with 11 bases sitting between them. Germline V lookup: CDR1 MNHNS, CDR2 SASEGT. The CDR3 is 16 residues long. CDR3 region: CASSERLVNSNQPQHF. The DNA for the CDR3 is TGTGCCAGCAGTGAACGGTTGGTCAATAGCAATCAGCCCCAGCATTTT.

This rearrangement joins TRBV6-1 to TRBJ2-5, with a possible D match to TRBD2 (6 bases). The V and J ends lost 1 base and 4 bases respectively, with 10 bases between them. This CDR3 is 14 amino acids long. Germline V gene data show CDR1 as MNHNS and CDR2 as SASEGT. DNA of the CDR3: TGTGCCAGCAGTGAAGTGGGACTTCGAGAGACCCAGTACTTC. This sequence encodes CASSEVGLRETQYF.

V is TRBV15 and J is TRBJ2-5, with TRBD2 matching 9 bases. V trimming: 10 bases; J trimming: 4 bases; junction bases outside the gene matches: 22. The CDR3 consists of 18 residues. Germline-derived CDR1 and CDR2 are LNHNV and YYDKDF (reference sequence). CDR3 nucleotide sequence: TGTGCCATAAGTCCGGGGACTAGCTATAGGCAGATTGCAGAGACCCAGTACTTC. Residues: CAISPGTSYRQIAETQYF.

In its sample, this clone was seen once. The chain recombines TRBV18 with TRBJ2-3; 12 nucleotides align to TRBD2. V dropped 2 bases and J dropped 0; count of bases not matched to a gene: 3. The germline V gene has CDR1 KGHSH and CDR2 LQKENI. The CDR3 loop spans 17 amino acids. This chain's CDR3 is CASSPGTSGWSTDTQYF. In DNA, the CDR3 is TGTGCCAGCTCACCAGGGACTAGCGGGTGGAGCACAGATACGCAGTATTTT.